Included here is one T cell receptor (beta chain) sequence, with context. This sample was taken from a study of T cell changes during pregnancy in multiple sclerosis. Assay: immunoSEQ multiplex PCR; the TCRdb copy retains only in-frame clones and omits some. The sample yields around 33,000 clones, 90% seen once. Sequencing was performed on CD4+ T cells from peripheral blood mononuclear cells, taken in the third trimester of pregnancy. This TCR was recovered from a female donor in good health, enrolled as a control in a pregnancy study.

DNA for the CDR3: TGTGCCAGCAGCTTGGAGCTAGCGGGGGCTAATTACAATGAGCAGTTCTTC. Residues: CASSLELAGANYNEQFF. J is TRBJ2-1 and V is TRBV5-4, with TRBD2 matching 10 bases. Germline V gene data show CDR1 as SGHNT and CDR2 as YYREEE (reference sequence). The V gene end was trimmed by 0 bases and the J gene end by 4 bases; junction bases not matched to a gene: 7. This CDR3 has 17 residues.